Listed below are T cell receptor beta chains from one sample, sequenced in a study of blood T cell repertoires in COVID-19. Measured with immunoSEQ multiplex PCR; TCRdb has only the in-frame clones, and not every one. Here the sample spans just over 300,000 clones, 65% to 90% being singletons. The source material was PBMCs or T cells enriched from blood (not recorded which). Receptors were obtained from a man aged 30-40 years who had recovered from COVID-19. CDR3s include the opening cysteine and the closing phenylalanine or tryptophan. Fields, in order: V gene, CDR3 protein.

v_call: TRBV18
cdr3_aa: CASSLDRDYGYTF

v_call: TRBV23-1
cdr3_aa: CASSQPPGGAPNSPLHF

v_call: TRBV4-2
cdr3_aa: CASSQDAGGLNEKLFF

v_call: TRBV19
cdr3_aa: CASSTDRGTDTQYF

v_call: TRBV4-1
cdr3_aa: CASSQGQGPSYEQYF

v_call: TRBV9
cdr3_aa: CASSVDRDYGYTF

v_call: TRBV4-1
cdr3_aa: CASSQDLGSGGDTQYF

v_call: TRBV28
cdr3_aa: CASSLQGAKANEKLFF

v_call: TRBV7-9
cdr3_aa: CASSHVGQGRLVSGYTF

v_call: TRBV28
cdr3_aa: CASSLSTVNQPQHF

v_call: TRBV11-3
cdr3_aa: CASSLLGQGFDTQYF

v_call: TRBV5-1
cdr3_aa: CASSSGQGRSPLHF

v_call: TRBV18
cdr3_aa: CASSPQGEETQYF

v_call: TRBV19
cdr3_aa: CASSMDRQVLTF

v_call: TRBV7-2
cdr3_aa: CASSLGSTHNEQFF

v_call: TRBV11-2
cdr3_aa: CASSLAQGASDEQYF

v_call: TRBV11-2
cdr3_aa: CASSFYRTDREQFF

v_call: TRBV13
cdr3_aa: CANVGTGLNYGYTF

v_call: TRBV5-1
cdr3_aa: CASSFEPQGREQYF

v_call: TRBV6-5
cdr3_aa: CASSYLQGTSGNTIYF

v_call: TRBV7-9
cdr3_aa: CASTSMVGGPTDTQYF

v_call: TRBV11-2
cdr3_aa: CASSLAGTQYF

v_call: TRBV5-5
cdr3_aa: CASSDSGHSNQPQHF

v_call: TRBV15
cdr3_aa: CATSPRSGDTEAFF

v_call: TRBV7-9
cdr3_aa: CASSPLAGGTDTQYF

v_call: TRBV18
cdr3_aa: CASSPDRVRGNEQFF

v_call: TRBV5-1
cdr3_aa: CASSLAPGSGTEAFF

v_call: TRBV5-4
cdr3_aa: CASSFMASTDTQYF

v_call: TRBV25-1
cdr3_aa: CASSEYPGRGNQPQHF

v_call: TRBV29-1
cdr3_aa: CSVADSPEAFF

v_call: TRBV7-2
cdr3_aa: CASSLQGQRYGYTF

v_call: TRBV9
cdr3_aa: CASSVGLAGVYEQYF

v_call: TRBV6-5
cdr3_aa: CASSLDRGLYEQFF

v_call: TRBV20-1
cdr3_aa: CSASRYLGEETQYF

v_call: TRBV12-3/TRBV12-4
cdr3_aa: CASSAGENTIYF

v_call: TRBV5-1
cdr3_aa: CASSLVAGATDTQYF

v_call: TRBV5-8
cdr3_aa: CASSLFPMSNQPQHF

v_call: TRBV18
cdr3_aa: CASSPSAGATGELFF

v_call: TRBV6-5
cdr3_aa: CASSASGSQETQYF

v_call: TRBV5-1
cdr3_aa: CASSLYAGGSYNEQFF

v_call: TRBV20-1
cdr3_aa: CSASDYLDYGYTF

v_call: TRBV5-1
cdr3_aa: CASSPARAGNEQFF

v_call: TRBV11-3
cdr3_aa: CASRGGPGQGLQETQYF

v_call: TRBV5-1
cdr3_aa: CASSLARGNTEAFF

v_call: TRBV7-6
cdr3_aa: CASSLAQGTNQPQHF